This is a list of T cell receptor beta chains from one sample in a study of T cells after yellow fever vaccination. TCRdb analysed the 5' RACE reads with MiXCR anew, one entry per CDR3 protein. The data hold some 390,000 distinct CDR3 sequences, with approximately 19% observed a single time. The starting material was PBMCs, obtained before the yellow fever booster vaccination. Receptors were obtained from a man between 18 and 35 years old who received the YFV17D yellow fever vaccine. CDR3s include the opening cysteine and the closing phenylalanine or tryptophan. The D gene is left open where the match is weak. The size entry is marked missing in some rows and otherwise reads once, few, many or a size class.

D: -; V: TRBV27; J: TRBJ2-4; size: -; CDR3: CASSLGGRDIQYF; DNA: TGTGCCAGCAGTTTAGGGGGTAGGGACATTCAGTACTTC
D: -; V: TRBV4-1; J: TRBJ2-1; size: -; CDR3: CASSQGGTEGHNEQFF; DNA: TGCGCCAGCAGCCAAGGGGGGACGGAGGGGCACAATGAGCAGTTCTTC
D: TRBD2; V: TRBV29-1; J: TRBJ2-1; size: few; CDR3: CSVDRLAGNEQFF; DNA: TGCAGCGTTGATAGACTAGCAGGGAATGAGCAGTTCTTC
D: -; V: TRBV9; J: TRBJ2-7; size: few; CDR3: CASSVSSGYEQYF; DNA: TGTGCCAGCAGCGTATCGAGCGGCTACGAGCAGTACTTC
D: -; V: TRBV5-6; J: TRBJ2-3; size: -; CDR3: CASSSARGGYTQYF; DNA: TGTGCCAGCAGCTCCGCGAGGGGCGGTTATACGCAGTATTTT
D: TRBD1; V: TRBV20-1; J: TRBJ1-5; size: few; CDR3: CSATRTGGGNQPQHF; DNA: TGCAGTGCTACCCGGACAGGAGGCGGCAATCAGCCCCAGCATTTT
D: -; V: TRBV5-4; J: TRBJ1-1; size: -; CDR3: CASSLETGRDTEAFF; DNA: TGTGCCAGCAGCTTGGAGACAGGAAGGGACACTGAAGCTTTCTTT
D: -; V: TRBV11-2; J: TRBJ1-5; size: -; CDR3: CASSPAGDGQPQHF; DNA: TGTGCCAGCAGCCCTGCAGGGGACGGGCAGCCCCAGCATTTT
D: -; V: TRBV4-2; J: TRBJ2-7; size: few; CDR3: CASSQRGAAYEQYF; DNA: TGTGCCAGCAGCCAACGGGGGGCAGCGTACGAGCAGTACTTC
D: TRBD1; V: TRBV20-1; J: TRBJ1-2; size: few; CDR3: CSATPNPGQGYYGYTF; DNA: TGCAGTGCTACACCTAACCCGGGACAGGGCTACTATGGCTACACCTTC
D: -; V: TRBV10-3; J: TRBJ1-1; size: few; CDR3: CAISDWGGNTEAFF; DNA: TGTGCCATCAGTGATTGGGGGGGGAACACTGAAGCTTTCTTT
D: TRBD2; V: TRBV4-3; J: TRBJ2-5; size: -; CDR3: CASNSGGTTETQYF; DNA: TGCGCCAGCAATAGCGGGGGCACAACAGAGACCCAGTACTTC
D: TRBD1; V: TRBV5-1; J: TRBJ1-1; size: few; CDR3: CASSLSQGANTEAFF; DNA: TGCGCCAGCAGCTTGAGTCAGGGGGCGAACACTGAAGCTTTCTTT
D: TRBD1; V: TRBV7-2; J: TRBJ2-5; size: -; CDR3: CASSWDRGTQYF; DNA: TGTGCCAGCAGTTGGGACAGAGGGACCCAGTACTTC
D: -; V: TRBV9; J: TRBJ1-2; size: few; CDR3: CASSIETGIRYGYTF; DNA: TGTGCCAGCAGTATAGAGACCGGGATCCGCTATGGCTACACCTTC
D: TRBD2; V: TRBV20-1; J: TRBJ2-1; size: -; CDR3: CSAREWQRGNYNEQFF; DNA: TGCAGTGCTAGGGAGTGGCAGCGGGGCAACTACAATGAGCAGTTCTTC
D: -; V: TRBV6-2/TRBV6-3; J: TRBJ1-1; size: -; CDR3: CASSYPPVSLNTEAFF; DNA: TGTGCCAGCAGTTATCCCCCCGTCTCCTTGAACACTGAAGCTTTCTTT
D: -; V: TRBV2; J: TRBJ1-5; size: -; CDR3: CASSQWEGRPQHF; DNA: TGTGCCAGCAGCCAGTGGGAGGGAAGGCCCCAGCATTTT
D: TRBD1; V: TRBV5-5; J: TRBJ2-1; size: -; CDR3: CASSWDRGFHNEQFF; DNA: TGTGCCAGCAGCTGGGACAGGGGTTTTCACAATGAGCAGTTCTTC
D: -; V: TRBV7-2; J: TRBJ1-1; size: -; CDR3: CASSLARQGTEAFF; DNA: TGTGCCAGCAGCTTAGCGCGGCAGGGCACTGAAGCTTTCTTT
D: -; V: TRBV18; J: TRBJ2-2; size: few; CDR3: CASSDRQDFGELFF; DNA: TGTGCCAGCTCGGACAGACAGGATTTCGGGGAGCTGTTTTTT
D: -; V: TRBV10-2; J: TRBJ1-2; size: few; CDR3: CASLGANYGYTF; DNA: TGCGCCAGCCTCGGCGCTAACTATGGCTACACCTTC
D: TRBD2; V: TRBV20-1; J: TRBJ2-1; size: -; CDR3: CSARSLAGDGEQFF; DNA: TGCAGTGCTAGAAGCCTAGCGGGGGATGGTGAGCAGTTCTTC
D: -; V: TRBV12-3/TRBV12-4; J: TRBJ2-5; size: many; CDR3: CASSLNKETQYF; DNA: TGTGCCAGCAGTCTCAACAAAGAGACCCAGTACTTC
D: -; V: TRBV13; J: TRBJ1-2; size: few; CDR3: CASSLLGEDYGYTF; DNA: TGTGCCAGCAGCTTACTCGGGGAAGACTATGGCTACACCTTC
D: -; V: TRBV20-1; J: TRBJ2-7; size: -; CDR3: CSARGASGYEQYF; DNA: TGCAGTGCTAGGGGGGCTAGCGGCTACGAGCAGTACTTC
D: TRBD2; V: TRBV12-3/TRBV12-4; J: TRBJ2-3; size: -; CDR3: CASSESGLAGDTQYF; DNA: TGTGCCAGTAGTGAATCGGGACTAGCAGGAGATACGCAGTATTTT
D: TRBD1; V: TRBV5-1; J: TRBJ2-7; size: -; CDR3: CASSSTGNYEQYF; DNA: TGCGCCAGCAGCTCGACAGGGAACTACGAGCAGTACTTC
D: -; V: TRBV11-2; J: TRBJ1-3; size: -; CDR3: CASRGIRTFRSGGNTIYF; DNA: TGTGCCAGCCGCGGCATCCGGACATTCCGATCGGGTGGAAACACCATATATTTT
D: TRBD2; V: TRBV7-2; J: TRBJ2-3; size: -; CDR3: CASTLGTSPSTDTLYF; DNA: TGTGCCAGCACCCTTGGGACTAGCCCTAGCACAGATACGCTGTATTTT
D: TRBD1; V: TRBV7-8; J: TRBJ1-1; size: many; CDR3: CASSLAATGGSEAFF; DNA: TGTGCCAGCAGCTTAGCCGCAACAGGGGGCAGTGAAGCTTTCTTT
D: -; V: TRBV5-1; J: TRBJ1-1; size: many; CDR3: CASRSGGPGTEAFF; DNA: TGCGCCAGCCGATCCGGGGGGCCAGGCACTGAAGCTTTCTTT
D: -; V: TRBV7-8; J: TRBJ2-2; size: few; CDR3: CASSLETQYTGELFF; DNA: TGTGCCAGCAGCTTAGAAACCCAGTACACCGGGGAGCTGTTTTTT
D: -; V: TRBV15; J: TRBJ1-1; size: -; CDR3: CATSRERGRWLNTEAFF; DNA: TGTGCCACCAGCAGAGAGCGGGGAAGGTGGTTAAACACTGAAGCTTTCTTT
D: -; V: TRBV6-6; J: TRBJ2-5; size: few; CDR3: CASSARGETQYF; DNA: TGTGCCAGCAGTGCCCGGGGAGAGACCCAGTACTTC
D: -; V: TRBV5-4; J: TRBJ2-6; size: few; CDR3: CASSAFAQSGANVLTF; DNA: TGTGCCAGCAGCGCATTCGCTCAGTCTGGGGCCAACGTCCTGACTTTC
D: -; V: TRBV6-5; J: TRBJ2-5; size: few; CDR3: CASWQGETQYF; DNA: TGTGCCAGCTGGCAGGGAGAGACCCAGTACTTC
D: TRBD1; V: TRBV5-1; J: TRBJ2-3; size: few; CDR3: CASSIRDRWTSTDTQYF; DNA: TGCGCCAGCAGCATACGGGACAGGTGGACTAGCACAGATACGCAGTATTTT
D: -; V: TRBV19; J: TRBJ2-1; size: -; CDR3: CASSIAQIYNEQFF; DNA: TGTGCCAGTAGTATAGCCCAGATCTACAATGAGCAGTTCTTC
D: TRBD1; V: TRBV9; J: TRBJ1-4; size: -; CDR3: CASSARRQGEKLFF; DNA: TGTGCCAGCAGCGCTCGACGACAGGGAGAAAAACTGTTTTTT
D: -; V: TRBV7-2; J: TRBJ2-2; size: -; CDR3: CASSWDTLVYTGELFF; DNA: TGTGCCAGCAGCTGGGATACACTAGTGTACACCGGGGAGCTGTTTTTT
D: -; V: TRBV6-5; J: TRBJ2-5; size: -; CDR3: CASRRGRYQETQYF; DNA: TGTGCCAGCAGGAGGGGACGGTACCAAGAGACCCAGTACTTC
D: -; V: TRBV6-1; J: TRBJ2-7; size: -; CDR3: CASSDFQGGYEQYF; DNA: TGTGCCAGCAGTGACTTCCAGGGGGGCTACGAGCAGTACTTC
D: -; V: TRBV20-1; J: TRBJ2-2; size: -; CDR3: CSARVGNTGELFF; DNA: TGCAGTGCTAGAGTTGGTAACACCGGGGAGCTGTTTTTT
D: TRBD1; V: TRBV18; J: TRBJ1-1; size: few; CDR3: CASSPYTDGTVSEAFF; DNA: TGTGCCAGCTCACCTTACACCGACGGGACAGTTAGTGAAGCTTTCTTT
D: -; V: TRBV5-1; J: TRBJ2-7; size: few; CDR3: CASSYYGGSYEQYF; DNA: TGCGCCAGCAGCTATTACGGCGGATCCTACGAGCAGTACTTC
D: -; V: TRBV27; J: TRBJ2-3; size: -; CDR3: CASSTLDGGVMDHTQYF; DNA: TGTGCCAGCAGCACCCTGGATGGGGGCGTGATGGATCATACGCAGTATTTT
D: -; V: TRBV7-9; J: TRBJ1-5; size: many; CDR3: CASSRDISNQPQHF; DNA: TGTGCCAGCAGCCGGGACATTAGCAATCAGCCCCAGCATTTT
D: -; V: TRBV20-1; J: TRBJ2-5; size: -; CDR3: CSAVYSARETQYF; DNA: TGCAGTGCTGTCTACTCTGCTCGGGAGACCCAGTACTTC
D: -; V: TRBV11-2; J: TRBJ2-1; size: -; CDR3: CASSYPGSLGFF; DNA: TGTGCCAGCAGCTACCCGGGGAGCTTGGGGTTCTTC
D: -; V: TRBV9; J: TRBJ2-3; size: -; CDR3: CASSVGLLTDTQYF; DNA: TGTGCCAGCAGCGTAGGGCTGCTCACAGATACGCAGTATTTT
D: -; V: TRBV12-3/TRBV12-4; J: TRBJ1-2; size: -; CDR3: CASSPRDGYGYTF; DNA: TGTGCCAGCAGTCCTAGGGACGGATATGGCTACACCTTC
D: -; V: TRBV20-1; J: TRBJ1-5; size: -; CDR3: CSAGDTYSNQPQHF; DNA: TGCAGTGCTGGGGACACATATAGCAATCAGCCCCAGCATTTT
D: TRBD1; V: TRBV29-1; J: TRBJ2-4; size: -; CDR3: CSVTGVDVDIQYF; DNA: TGCAGCGTTACAGGGGTCGACGTGGACATTCAGTACTTC
D: -; V: TRBV4-2; J: TRBJ2-3; size: -; CDR3: CASSQGESDTQYF; DNA: TGTGCCAGCAGCCAAGGGGAGAGTGATACGCAGTATTTT